Listed below are T cell receptor beta chains from one sample, sequenced in a study of cytomegalovirus exposure and HLA in healthy donors. The protocol was immunoSEQ multiplex PCR, while the TCRdb copy is restricted to in-frame clones and leaves out a portion. The sample shows about 93,000 clones, roughly four fifths of them seen only once. The specimen was PBMCs. The receptors derive from a young man in good health and CMV-seronegative. Each CDR3 is given with its conserved first and last residue. D genes are given only for firm matches. Expanded clones get a size class; other rows say once, few or many, or leave the size out.

j_gene	d_gene	abundance	v_gene	CDR3aa	CDR3nt
TRBJ1-1	.	.	TRBV7-9	CASSLVWTPNTEAFF	TGTGCCAGCAGCCTAGTCTGGACACCAAACACTGAAGCTTTCTTT
TRBJ2-2	TRBD2	.	TRBV2	CASSEASGGGRELFF	TGTGCCAGCAGTGAAGCTAGCGGGGGGGGTAGGGAGCTGTTTTTT
TRBJ1-4	TRBD1	few	TRBV6-5	CASSYSQGAYEKLFF	TGTGCCAGCAGTTACTCTCAGGGGGCTTATGAAAAACTGTTTTTT
TRBJ2-7	.	.	TRBV27	CASSLVEGPYEQYF	TGTGCCAGCAGCCTGGTGGAGGGACCATACGAGCAGTACTTC
TRBJ1-2	.	.	TRBV2	CASSPRGYNYGYTF	TGTGCCAGCAGTCCGCGGGGGTACAACTATGGCTACACCTTC
TRBJ1-1	.	.	TRBV7-9	CASSSREGSSTEAFF	TGTGCCAGCAGCTCCCGCGAGGGCTCGAGCACTGAAGCTTTCTTT
TRBJ2-1	TRBD1	.	TRBV19	CASSKVPDRYTYNEQFF	TGTGCCAGTAGTAAAGTTCCGGACAGGTATACTTACAATGAGCAGTTCTTC
TRBJ2-5	TRBD1	.	TRBV10-3	CAISGMTGGGETQYF	TGTGCCATCAGTGGAATGACAGGGGGAGGGGAGACCCAGTACTTC
TRBJ2-1	TRBD1	once	TRBV7-2	CASSLAPGQPYNEQFF	TGTGCCAGCAGCTTAGCGCCGGGACAGCCCTACAATGAGCAGTTCTTC
TRBJ1-4	TRBD1	.	TRBV7-3	CASSLLGQPGEKLFF	TGTGCCAGCAGCTTATTGGGACAGCCAGGGGAAAAACTGTTTTTT
TRBJ2-5	.	once	TRBV7-9	CASSLGVGVQETQYF	TGTGCCAGCAGCCTAGGGGTGGGAGTACAAGAGACCCAGTACTTC
TRBJ1-5	TRBD1	.	TRBV6-1	CASSEPRGLPQHF	TGTGCCAGCAGTGAGCCAAGGGGGCTCCCCCAGCATTTT
TRBJ1-2	.	.	TRBV14	CASSPSSYGYTF	TGTGCCAGCAGCCCGTCCAGCTATGGCTACACCTTC
TRBJ2-7	TRBD1	.	TRBV19	CASSTRTGLNEQYF	TGTGCCAGTAGTACCAGGACAGGGTTGAACGAGCAGTACTTC
TRBJ1-3	TRBD1	.	TRBV10-3	CAISAGTGGGNTIYF	TGTGCCATCAGTGCCGGGACAGGGGGGGGAAACACCATATATTTT
TRBJ1-1	TRBD1	.	TRBV4-3	CASSLLTGTPEAFF	TGCGCCAGCAGCCTCCTGACAGGGACCCCTGAAGCTTTCTTT
TRBJ1-1	.	.	TRBV7-2	CASSWGVDTEAFF	TGTGCCAGCAGCTGGGGGGTAGACACTGAAGCTTTCTTT
TRBJ1-5	.	.	TRBV11-2	CASSLGGLSPQHF	TGTGCCAGCAGCTTGGGGGGTTTGAGCCCCCAGCATTTT
TRBJ2-1	.	.	TRBV29-1	CSVEGLWGPEQFF	TGCAGCGTTGAAGGTCTGTGGGGCCCTGAGCAGTTCTTC